This T cell receptor beta chain comes out of a study of T cell clones after liver transplantation. Study in general: HCV positivity affected three of eight recipients; the rest lacked autoimmune or viral indications.

This clone showed up just a few times. In germline, CDR1 is LGHNA, CDR2 YSLEER. The CDR3 consists of 15 residues. V lost 4 bases and J lost 4, with 15 bases in between. Data came from immunoSEQ multiplex PCR; TCRdb stores just in-frame clones and leaves some out. Of more than 70,000 clones in the sample, approximately 82% were seen once. This material consisted of CD4+ T cells from blood, taken at the 22-month timepoint. V usage is TRBV4-3 and J usage is TRBJ2-3; D is possibly TRBD2 (7 bases). This receptor was taken from a human patient who received a liver transplant. Part of the T cell pool may stem from the graft donor. The CDR3 sequence: CASSLRRGLADTQYF. CDR3 nucleotide sequence: TGCGCCAGCAGCCTTAGGCGGGGGCTTGCAGATACGCAGTATTTT.